This T cell receptor (beta chain) stems from a study of blood T cells in healthy people across ages. General study points: There was no known CMV status for donors, so expanded clonotype changes were possibly confounded. Unsorted PBMCs ruled out conclusive naive versus antigen-experienced comparison.

A word on this clonotype: What it binds is not known.

V dropped 3 bases and J dropped 1 base, with 11 bases sitting between them. Germline-derived CDR1 and CDR2 are SGDLS and YYNGEE. The CDR3 extends over 14 amino acids. Together with a sample-barcoded 5' primer, a J-beta primer mix was included in a second PCR lasting about 7 to 11 cycles. Using its own MiXCR run on the 5' RACE reads, TCRdb lists one record per CDR3 protein. The sample includes fewer than 600,000 distinct CDR3 sequences, about 27% seen only once; the top ten take over 3.5%. The same specimen was also included in a second study, on T cells of mothers and their children.

Sequencing used blood. The clonotype comes from a boy under 10 years old in good health. The rearrangement links TRBV9 to TRBJ2-7; maybe TRBD2 (5 bases). The DNA of the CDR3 is TGTGCCAGCAGCGCCGAGGGCGGTTCCTACGAGCAGTACTTC. Encoded protein: CASSAEGGSYEQYF.